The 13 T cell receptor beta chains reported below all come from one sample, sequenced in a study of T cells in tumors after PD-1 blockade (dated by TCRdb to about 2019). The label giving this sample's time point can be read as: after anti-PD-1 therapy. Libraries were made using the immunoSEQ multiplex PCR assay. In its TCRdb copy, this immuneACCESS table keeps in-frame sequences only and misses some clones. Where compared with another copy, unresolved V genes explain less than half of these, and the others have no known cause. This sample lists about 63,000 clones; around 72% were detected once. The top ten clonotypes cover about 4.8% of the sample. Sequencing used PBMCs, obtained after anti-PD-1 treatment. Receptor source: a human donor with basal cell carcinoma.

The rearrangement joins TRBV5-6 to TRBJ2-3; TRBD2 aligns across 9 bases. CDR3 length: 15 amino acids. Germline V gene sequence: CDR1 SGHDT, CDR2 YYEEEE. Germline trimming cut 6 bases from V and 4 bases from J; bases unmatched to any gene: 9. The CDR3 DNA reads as TGTGCCAGCATCCCTTTACTAGCGGGTGCAGATACGCAGTATTTT. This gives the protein CASIPLLAGADTQYF.

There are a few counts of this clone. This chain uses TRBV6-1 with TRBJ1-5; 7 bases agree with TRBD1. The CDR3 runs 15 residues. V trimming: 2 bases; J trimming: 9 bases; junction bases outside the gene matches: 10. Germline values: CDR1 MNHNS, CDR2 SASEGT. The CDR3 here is CASSENRGQGRPQHF. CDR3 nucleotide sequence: TGTGCCAGCAGTGAAAACAGGGGCCAGGGTAGGCCCCAGCATTTT.

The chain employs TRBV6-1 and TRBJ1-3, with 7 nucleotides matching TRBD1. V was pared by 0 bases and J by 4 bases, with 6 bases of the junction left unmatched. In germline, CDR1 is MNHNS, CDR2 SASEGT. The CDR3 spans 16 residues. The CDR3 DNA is TGTGCCAGCAGTGAAGCCCCTGGGACAGTCGGAAACACCATATATTTT. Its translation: CASSEAPGTVGNTIYF.

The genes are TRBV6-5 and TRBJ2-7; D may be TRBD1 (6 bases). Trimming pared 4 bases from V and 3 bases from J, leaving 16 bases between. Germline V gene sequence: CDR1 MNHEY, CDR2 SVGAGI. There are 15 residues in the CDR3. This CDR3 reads CASSFSTGVSYEQYF. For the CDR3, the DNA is TGTGCCAGCAGTTTTTCGACAGGAGTAAGCTACGAGCAGTACTTC.

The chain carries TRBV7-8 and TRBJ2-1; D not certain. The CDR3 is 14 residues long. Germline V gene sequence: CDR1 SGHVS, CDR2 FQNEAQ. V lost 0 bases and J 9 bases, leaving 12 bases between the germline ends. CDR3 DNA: TGTGCCAGCAGCTTAGCTTCTAGTGGTGTTGAGCAGTTCTTC. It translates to CASSLASSGVEQFF.

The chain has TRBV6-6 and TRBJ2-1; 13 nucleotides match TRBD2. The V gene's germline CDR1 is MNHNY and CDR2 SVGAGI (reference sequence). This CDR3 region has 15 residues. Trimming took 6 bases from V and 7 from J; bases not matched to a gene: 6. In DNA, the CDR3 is TGTGCCAGCAGCCCCGGGACTAGCGGGGCAAATGAGCAGTTCTTC. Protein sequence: CASSPGTSGANEQFF.

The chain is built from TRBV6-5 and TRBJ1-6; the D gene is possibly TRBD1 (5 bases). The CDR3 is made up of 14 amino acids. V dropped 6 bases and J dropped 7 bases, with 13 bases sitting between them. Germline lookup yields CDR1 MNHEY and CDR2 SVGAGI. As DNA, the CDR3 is TGTGCCAGCAGGAACCGGGACCCCAATTCACCCCTCCACTTT. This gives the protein CASRNRDPNSPLHF.

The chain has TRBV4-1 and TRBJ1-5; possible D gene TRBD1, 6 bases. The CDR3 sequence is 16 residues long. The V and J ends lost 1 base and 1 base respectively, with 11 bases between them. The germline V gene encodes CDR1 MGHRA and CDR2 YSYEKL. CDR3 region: CASSQALGGSNQPQHF. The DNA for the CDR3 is TGCGCCAGCAGCCAAGCTTTGGGGGGCAGCAATCAGCCCCAGCATTTT.

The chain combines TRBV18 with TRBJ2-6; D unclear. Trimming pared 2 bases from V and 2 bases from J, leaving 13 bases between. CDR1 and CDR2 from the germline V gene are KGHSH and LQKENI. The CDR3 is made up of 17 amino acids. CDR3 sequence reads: CASSPDGVVAGANVLTF. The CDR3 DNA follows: TGTGCCAGCTCACCAGATGGGGTAGTAGCTGGGGCCAACGTCCTGACTTTC.

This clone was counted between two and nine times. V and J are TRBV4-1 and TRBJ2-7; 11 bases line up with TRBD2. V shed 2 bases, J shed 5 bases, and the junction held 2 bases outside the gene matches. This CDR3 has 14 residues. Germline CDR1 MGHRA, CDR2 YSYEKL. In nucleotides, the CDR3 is TGCGCCAGCAGCCAAACACTAGCGGGGGACGAGCAGTACTTC. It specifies CASSQTLAGDEQYF.

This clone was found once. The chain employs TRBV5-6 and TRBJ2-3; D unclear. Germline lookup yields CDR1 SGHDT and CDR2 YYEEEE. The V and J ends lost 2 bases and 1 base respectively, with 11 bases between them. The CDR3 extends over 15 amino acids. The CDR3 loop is CASSFSATRTDTQYF. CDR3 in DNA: TGTGCCAGCAGCTTTTCGGCGACCCGCACAGATACGCAGTATTTT.

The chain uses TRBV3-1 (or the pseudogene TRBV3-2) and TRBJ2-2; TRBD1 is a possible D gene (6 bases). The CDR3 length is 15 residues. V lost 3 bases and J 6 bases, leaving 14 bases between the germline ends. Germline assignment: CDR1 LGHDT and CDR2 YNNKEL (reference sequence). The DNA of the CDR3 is TGTGCCAGCAGCCAGAAACAGGGATTCGCCGGGGAGCTGTTTTTT. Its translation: CASSQKQGFAGELFF.

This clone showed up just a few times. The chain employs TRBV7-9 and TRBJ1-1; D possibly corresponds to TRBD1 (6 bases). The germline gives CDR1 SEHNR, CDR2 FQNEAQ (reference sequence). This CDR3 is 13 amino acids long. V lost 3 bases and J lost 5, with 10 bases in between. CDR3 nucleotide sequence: TGTGCCAGCAGCTTCGGACAGTGGACTGAAGCTTTCTTT. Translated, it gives CASSFGQWTEAFF. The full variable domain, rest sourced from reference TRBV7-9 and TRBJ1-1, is DTGVSQNPRHKITKRGQNVTFRCDPISEHNRLYWYRQTLGQGPEFLTYFQNEAQLEKSRLLSDRFSAERPKGSFSTLEIQRTEQGDSAMYLCASSFGQWTEAFFGQGTRLTVV.